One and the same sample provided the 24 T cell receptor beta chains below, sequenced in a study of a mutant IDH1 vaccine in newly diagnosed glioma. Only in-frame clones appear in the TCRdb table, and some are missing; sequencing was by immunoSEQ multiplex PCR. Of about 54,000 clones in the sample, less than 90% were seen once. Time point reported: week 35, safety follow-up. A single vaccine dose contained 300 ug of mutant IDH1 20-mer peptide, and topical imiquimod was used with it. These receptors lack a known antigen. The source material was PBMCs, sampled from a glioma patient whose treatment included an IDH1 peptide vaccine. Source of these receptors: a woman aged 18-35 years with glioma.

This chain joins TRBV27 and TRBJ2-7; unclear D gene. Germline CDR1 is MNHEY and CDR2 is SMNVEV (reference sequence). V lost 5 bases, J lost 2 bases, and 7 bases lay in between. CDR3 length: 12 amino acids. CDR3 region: CASSADPYEQYF. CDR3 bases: TGTGCCAGCAGTGCTGACCCCTACGAGCAGTACTTC.

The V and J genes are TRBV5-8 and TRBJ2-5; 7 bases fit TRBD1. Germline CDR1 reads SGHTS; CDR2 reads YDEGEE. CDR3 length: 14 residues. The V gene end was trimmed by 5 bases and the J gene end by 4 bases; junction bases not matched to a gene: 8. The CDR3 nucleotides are TGTGCCAGCAGTCCTGGGACAGCTCTAGAGACCCAGTACTTC. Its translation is CASSPGTALETQYF.

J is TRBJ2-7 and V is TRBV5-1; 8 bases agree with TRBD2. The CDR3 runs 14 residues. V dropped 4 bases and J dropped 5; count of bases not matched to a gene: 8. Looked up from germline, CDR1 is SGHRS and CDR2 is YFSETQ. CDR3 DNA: TGCGCCAGCAGCCGGGGAGCGGGAGCGAACGAGCAGTACTTC. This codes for CASSRGAGANEQYF.

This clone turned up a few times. CDR3 protein: CASSLARDQPQHF. CDR3 nucleotides: TGTGCCAGCAGCTTAGCCAGGGATCAGCCCCAGCATTTT. The chain links TRBV7-6 to TRBJ1-5; TRBD1 is a possible D gene (5 bases). The V end was cut by 0 bases, the J end by 5 bases, with 5 bases between. This CDR3 comprises 13 residues. From germline, CDR1 is SGHVS and CDR2 FNYEAQ.

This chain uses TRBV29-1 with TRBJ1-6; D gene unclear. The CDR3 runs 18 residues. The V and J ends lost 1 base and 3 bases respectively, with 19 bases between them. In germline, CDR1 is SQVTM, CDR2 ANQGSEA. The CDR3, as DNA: TGCAGCGTTGAAGTGGCCGGGCGCCGGGAAGGCTATAATTCACCCCTCCACTTT. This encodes CSVEVAGRREGYNSPLHF. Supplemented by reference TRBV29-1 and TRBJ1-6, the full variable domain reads SAVISQKPSRDICQRGTSLTIQCQVDSQVTMMFWYRQQPGQSLTLIATANQGSEATYESGFVIDKFPISRPNLTFSTLTVSNMSPEDSSIYLCSVEVAGRREGYNSPLHFGNGTRLTVT.

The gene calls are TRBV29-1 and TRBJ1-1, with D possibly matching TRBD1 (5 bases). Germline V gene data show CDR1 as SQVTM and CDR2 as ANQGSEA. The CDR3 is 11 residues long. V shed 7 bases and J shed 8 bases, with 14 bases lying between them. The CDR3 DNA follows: TGCAGCGCAGAGATGGGGGAGGAAGCTTTCTTT. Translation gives CSAEMGEEAFF.

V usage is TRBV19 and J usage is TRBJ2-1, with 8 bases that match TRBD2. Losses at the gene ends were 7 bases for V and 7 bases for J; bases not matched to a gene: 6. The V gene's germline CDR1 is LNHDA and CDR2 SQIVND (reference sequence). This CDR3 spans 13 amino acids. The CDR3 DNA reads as TGTGCCAGTACCAGCGGGAGTTGGAATGAGCAGTTCTTC. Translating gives CASTSGSWNEQFF.

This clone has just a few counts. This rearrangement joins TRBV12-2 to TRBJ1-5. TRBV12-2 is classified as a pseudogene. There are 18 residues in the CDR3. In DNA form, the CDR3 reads TGTGCAAGTCGCCCCCAAGGTCCGGGGGCGACCCTCAATCAGCCCCAGCATTTT. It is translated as CASRPQGPGATLNQPQHF.

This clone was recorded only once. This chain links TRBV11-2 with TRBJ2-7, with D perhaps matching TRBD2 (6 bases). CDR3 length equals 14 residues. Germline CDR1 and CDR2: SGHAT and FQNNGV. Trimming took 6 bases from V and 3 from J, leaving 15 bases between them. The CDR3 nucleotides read TGTGCCAGCAGTTTCGGCGGGGCCGGCTACGAGCAGTACTTC. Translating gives CASSFGGAGYEQYF.

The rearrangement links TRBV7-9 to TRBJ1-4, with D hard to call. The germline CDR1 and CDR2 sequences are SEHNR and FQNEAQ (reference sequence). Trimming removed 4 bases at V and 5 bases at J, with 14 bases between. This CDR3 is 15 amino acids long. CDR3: CASSSGLLENEKLFF. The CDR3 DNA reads TGTGCCAGCAGCTCAGGTCTCCTGGAGAATGAAAAACTGTTTTTT.

The DNA for the CDR3 is TGTGCCAGCAGCCCGGCTGGGAACACTGAAGCTTTCTTT. Protein sequence: CASSPAGNTEAFF. The V and J genes are TRBV7-9 and TRBJ1-1; D is unresolved. The CDR3 runs to 13 residues. Deletions cut 5 bases from V and 1 base from J, with 8 bases between. Germline CDR1 and CDR2: SEHNR and FQNEAQ (reference sequence).

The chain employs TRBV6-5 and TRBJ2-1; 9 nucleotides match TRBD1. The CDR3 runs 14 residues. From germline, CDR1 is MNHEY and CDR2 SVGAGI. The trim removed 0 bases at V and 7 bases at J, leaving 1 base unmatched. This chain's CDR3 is CASSYSTGGNEQFF. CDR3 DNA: TGTGCCAGCAGTTACTCGACAGGGGGTAATGAGCAGTTCTTC.

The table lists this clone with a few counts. The CDR3 is CASSSPRAGTYGYTF. The DNA for the CDR3 is TGTGCCAGCAGTTCCCCGCGAGCAGGAACATATGGCTACACCTTC. This chain joins TRBV27 and TRBJ1-2; D is uncertain. The CDR3 length is 15 residues. Germline V gives CDR1 MNHEY, CDR2 SMNVEV (reference sequence). V was shortened by 4 bases and J by 5 bases, with 17 bases between the two germline ends.

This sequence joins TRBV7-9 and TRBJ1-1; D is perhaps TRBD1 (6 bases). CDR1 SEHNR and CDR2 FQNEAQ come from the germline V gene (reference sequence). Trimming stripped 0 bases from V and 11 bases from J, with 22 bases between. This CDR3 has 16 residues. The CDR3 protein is CASSLAGPGVPAEAFF. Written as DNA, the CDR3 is TGTGCCAGCAGCTTAGCAGGCCCAGGGGTCCCGGCCGAGGCTTTCTTT.

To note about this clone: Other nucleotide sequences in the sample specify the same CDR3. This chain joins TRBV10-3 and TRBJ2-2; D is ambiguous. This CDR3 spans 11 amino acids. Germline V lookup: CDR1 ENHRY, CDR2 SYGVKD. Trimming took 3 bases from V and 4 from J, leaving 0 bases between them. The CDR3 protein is CAISDTGELFF. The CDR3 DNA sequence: TGTGCCATCAGTGACACCGGGGAGCTGTTTTTT.

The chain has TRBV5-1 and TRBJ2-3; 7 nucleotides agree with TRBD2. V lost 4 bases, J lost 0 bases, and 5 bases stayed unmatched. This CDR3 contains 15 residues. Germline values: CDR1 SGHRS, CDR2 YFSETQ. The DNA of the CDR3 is TGCGCCAGCAGCCGAATAGCGGGCAGCACAGATACGCAGTATTTT. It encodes CASSRIAGSTDTQYF.

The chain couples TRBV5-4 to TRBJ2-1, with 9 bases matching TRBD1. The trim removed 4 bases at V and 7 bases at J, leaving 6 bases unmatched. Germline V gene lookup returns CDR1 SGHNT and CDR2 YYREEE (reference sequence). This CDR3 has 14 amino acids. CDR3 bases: TGTGCCAGCAGCCCCGGACAGGGGAAGAATGAGCAGTTCTTC. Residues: CASSPGQGKNEQFF.

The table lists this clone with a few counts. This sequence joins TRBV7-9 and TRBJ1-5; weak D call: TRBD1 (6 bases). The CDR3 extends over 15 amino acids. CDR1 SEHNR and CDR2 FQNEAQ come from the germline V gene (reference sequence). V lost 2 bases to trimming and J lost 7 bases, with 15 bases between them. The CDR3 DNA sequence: TGTGCCAGCAGCTTAATGGGGGCGGCGGGACAGCCCCAGCATTTT. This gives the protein CASSLMGAAGQPQHF.

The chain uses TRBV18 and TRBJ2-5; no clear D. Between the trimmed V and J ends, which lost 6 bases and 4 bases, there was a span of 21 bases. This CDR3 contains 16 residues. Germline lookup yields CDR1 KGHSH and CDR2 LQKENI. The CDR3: CASSLGLRRQTETQYF. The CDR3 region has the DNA TGTGCCAGCTCTCTGGGTCTCCGGCGACAAACAGAGACCCAGTACTTC.

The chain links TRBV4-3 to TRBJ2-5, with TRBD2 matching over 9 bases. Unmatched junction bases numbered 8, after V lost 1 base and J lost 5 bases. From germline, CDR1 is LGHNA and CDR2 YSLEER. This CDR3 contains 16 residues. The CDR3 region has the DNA TGCGCCAGCAGCCAAGGGGAAGGCGGGGGGGCGGAGACCCAGTACTTC. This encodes CASSQGEGGGAETQYF.

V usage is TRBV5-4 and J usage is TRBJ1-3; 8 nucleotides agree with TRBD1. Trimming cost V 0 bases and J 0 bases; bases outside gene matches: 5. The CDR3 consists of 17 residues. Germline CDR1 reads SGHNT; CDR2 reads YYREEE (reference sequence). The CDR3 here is CASSLGQGASSGNTIYF. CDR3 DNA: TGTGCCAGCAGCTTGGGCCAGGGGGCCAGCTCTGGAAACACCATATATTTT.

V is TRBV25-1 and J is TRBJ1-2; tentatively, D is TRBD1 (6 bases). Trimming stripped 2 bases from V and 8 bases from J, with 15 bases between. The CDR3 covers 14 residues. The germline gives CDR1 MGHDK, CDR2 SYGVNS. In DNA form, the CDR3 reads TGTGCCAGCAGTGAAGATAACAGGGTCGGAGGCTACACCTTC. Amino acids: CASSEDNRVGGYTF.

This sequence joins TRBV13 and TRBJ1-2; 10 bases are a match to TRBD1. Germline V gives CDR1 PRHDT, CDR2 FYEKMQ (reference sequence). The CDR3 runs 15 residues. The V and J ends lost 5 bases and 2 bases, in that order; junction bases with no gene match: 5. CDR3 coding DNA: TGTGCCAGCAGCCTCCGGGACAGGGGCAACTATGGCTACACCTTC. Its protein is CASSLRDRGNYGYTF.

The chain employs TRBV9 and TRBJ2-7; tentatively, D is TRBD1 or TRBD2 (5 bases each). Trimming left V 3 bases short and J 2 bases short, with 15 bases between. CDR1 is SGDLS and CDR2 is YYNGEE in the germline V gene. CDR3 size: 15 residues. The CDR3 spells CASSAGTGITYEQYF. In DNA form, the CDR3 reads TGTGCCAGCAGCGCGGGGACCGGGATCACCTACGAGCAGTACTTC. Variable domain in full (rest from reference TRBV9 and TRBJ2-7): DSGVTQTPKHLITATGQRVTLRCSPRSGDLSVYWYQQSLDQGLQFLIQYYNGEERAKGNILERFSAQQFPDLHSELNLSSLELGDSALYFCASSAGTGITYEQYFGPGTRLTVT.